The clone carrying this TCR beta chain occurred many times. Its antigen is as yet unknown. Amplified regions were TCR beta CDR3 sequences from RNA transcripts. An initial round of RT-PCR targeting the TCR CDR3 relied on the HTBI primer set. TCRdb redid the calling of the multiplex PCR reads with MiXCR, one entry per CDR3 protein. The sample records some 740,000 distinct CDR3 sequences, 11% to 15% being singletons. These data are taken from a study of T cells in Graves' hyperthyroidism and ophthalmopathy. Hyperthyroidism was newly diagnosed in patients aged 18 to 65 (duration under 2 months). Reasons for excluding patients were uncontrolled infection, other autoimmune disease, pregnancy or lactation. Between the trimmed V and J ends, which lost 3 bases and 3 bases, there was a span of 17 bases. Germline CDR1 is SNHLY and CDR2 is FYNNEI. This CDR3 comprises 16 residues. Whole-study findings and limits: Most expanded thyroid clonotypes above 0.001 recurred in blood.

The sequenced sample consisted of blood. The TCR sequence derives from a woman between 18 and 29 years old with Graves' hyperthyroidism. The V and J genes are TRBV2 and TRBJ1-2; D is ambiguous. The CDR3 reads CASSEIRVQLHYGYTF. In DNA form, the CDR3 reads TGTGCCAGCAGTGAGATTCGTGTCCAGCTTCACTATGGCTACACCTTC.